The 19 T cell receptor beta chains below come from one sample, sequenced in a study of control samples from healthy donors and cancer patients. Here immunoSEQ multiplex PCR was the method, and the copy in TCRdb shows in-frame clones only, minus some. This table has 80,000 or so clones, 91% appearing once. Sample: blood. The receptors were gathered from a man aged 50 to 60 in good health.

The chain joins TRBV2 to TRBJ1-6, with D perhaps TRBD1 (5 bases). V gave up 10 bases and J gave up 6 bases, with 16 bases separating them. The germline V gene has CDR1 SNHLY and CDR2 FYNNEI. There are 14 residues in the CDR3. Here the CDR3 reads CATRDPGVNSPLHF. The CDR3 DNA follows: TGTGCCACCAGAGACCCGGGGGTTAATTCACCCCTCCACTTT.

The V gene is TRBV30, the J gene TRBJ1-2; D is perhaps TRBD1 (5 bases). The germline V and J ends were trimmed by 6 bases and 4 bases, with 18 bases remaining between them. This CDR3 is built from 14 residues. Germline assignment: CDR1 GTSNPN and CDR2 SVGIG (reference sequence). CDR3 sequence: CACPPRAGIYGYTF. Here the CDR3 DNA reads TGTGCCTGCCCCCCCCGAGCAGGGATCTATGGCTACACCTTC.

CDR3 DNA: TGCGCCAGCAGCTTGGACAGGGAAGGCGCTGAAGCTTTCTTT. Amino acids: CASSLDREGAEAFF. The rearrangement joins TRBV5-1 to TRBJ1-1; TRBD1 is a possible D gene (6 bases). This CDR3 region has 14 residues. V was pared by 0 bases and J by 6 bases, with 12 bases between. Germline CDR1 and CDR2: SGHRS and YFSETQ.

The chain is built from TRBV2 and TRBJ1-5; no firm D call. The length of the CDR3 is 15 residues. The germline V gene has CDR1 SNHLY and CDR2 FYNNEI. V gave up 7 bases and J gave up 0 bases, with 13 bases separating them. CDR3 nucleotide sequence: TGTGCCAGCATGGCGACGGTTGATAGCAATCAGCCCCAGCATTTT. It encodes CASMATVDSNQPQHF. The full variable domain, in which reference TRBV2 and TRBJ1-5 provide the parts outside the CDR3, is EPEVTQTPSHQVTQMGQEVILRCVPISNHLYFYWYRQILGQKVEFLVSFYNNEISEKSEIFDDQFSVERPDGSNFTLKIRSTKLEDSAMYFCASMATVDSNQPQHFGDGTRLSIL.

The chain has TRBV5-1 and TRBJ1-1; the match to TRBD1 covers 10 bases. CDR3 size: 16 residues. With V trimmed by 3 bases and J by 0 bases, 5 bases remained unmatched. Germline CDR1 and CDR2: SGHRS and YFSETQ. CDR3 bases: TGCGCCAGCAGCTACGGGACAGGGGACTTGAACACTGAAGCTTTCTTT. It translates to CASSYGTGDLNTEAFF.

The V call is TRBV5-6, the J call TRBJ2-2; 7 bases line up with TRBD2. The CDR3 spans 14 residues. V lost 5 bases to trimming and J lost 6 bases; unmatched junction nucleotides: 7. Germline V gene data show CDR1 as SGHDT and CDR2 as YYEEEE. The CDR3 sequence: CASRQRLAPGELFF. The CDR3 DNA sequence: TGTGCCAGCAGGCAGCGACTAGCCCCCGGGGAGCTGTTTTTT. The whole variable domain, remainder taken from reference TRBV5-6 and TRBJ2-2, is DAGVTQSPTHLIKTRGQQVTLRCSPKSGHDTVSWYQQALGQGPQFIFQYYEEEERQRGNFPDRFSGHQFPNYSSELNVNALLLGDSALYLCASRQRLAPGELFFGEGSRLTVL.

The gene calls are TRBV12-5 and TRBJ2-7; D gene ambiguous. Trimming stripped 7 bases from V and 7 bases from J, with 14 bases between. The V gene's germline CDR1 is LGHNT and CDR2 FRNRAP. CDR3 length: 12 amino acids. The CDR3, as DNA: TGTGCTAGTGCCCTTCCCCCTGGAGAGCAGTACTTC. Its protein is CASALPPGEQYF.

This chain joins TRBV5-1 and TRBJ1-5; D unresolved. The CDR3 is made up of 13 amino acids. Per the germline V gene, CDR1 is SGHRS and CDR2 is YFSETQ. Trimming shortened V by 1 base and J by 7 bases, and 9 bases separated the two germline ends. In DNA, the CDR3 is TGCGCCAGCAGCTTGACGTTCCAGCAGCCCCAGCATTTT. This gives the protein CASSLTFQQPQHF. The entire variable domain, with the rest obtained from reference TRBV5-1 and TRBJ1-5, is as follows: KAGVTQTPRYLIKTRGQQVTLSCSPISGHRSVSWYQQTPGQGLQFLFEYFSETQRNKGNFPGRFSGRQFSNSRSEMNVSTLELGDSALYLCASSLTFQQPQHFGDGTRLSIL.

This clone was found once. This rearrangement joins TRBV7-2 to TRBJ1-1; D might be TRBD1 (6 bases). The germline V and J ends were trimmed by 1 base and 8 bases, with 8 bases remaining between them. This CDR3 is built from 12 residues. In germline, CDR1 is SGHTA, CDR2 FQGNSA. CDR3 bases: TGTGCCAGCAGCTTAGACAGGGCAGAAGCTTTCTTT. Amino acids: CASSLDRAEAFF.

The DNA for the CDR3 is TGTGCCAGCAGCTCCCGTCGGGACTCGTACTACGAGCAGTACTTC. Amino acids: CASSSRRDSYYEQYF. The V gene is TRBV7-8, the J gene TRBJ2-7, with D possibly TRBD2 on 6 matching bases. Deletions cut 4 bases from V and 3 bases from J, with 16 bases between. Per the germline V gene, CDR1 is SGHVS and CDR2 is FQNEAQ. The CDR3 totals 15 residues.

The chain uses TRBV5-6 and TRBJ1-2; TRBD1 aligns across 7 bases. Looked up from germline, CDR1 is SGHDT and CDR2 is YYEEEE. There are 15 residues in the CDR3. With V trimmed by 4 bases and J by 8 bases, 14 bases remained unmatched. The CDR3 DNA sequence: TGTGCCAGCAGCCCAGGGACAGTTTACGAGTCCGGCTACACCTTC. It codes for CASSPGTVYESGYTF. Using reference TRBV5-6 and TRBJ1-2 for the parts outside the CDR3, the full variable domain is DAGVTQSPTHLIKTRGQQVTLRCSPKSGHDTVSWYQQALGQGPQFIFQYYEEEERQRGNFPDRFSGHQFPNYSSELNVNALLLGDSALYLCASSPGTVYESGYTFGSGTRLTVV.

V and J are TRBV15 and TRBJ1-2, with TRBD1 as a possible D gene (5 bases). V lost 5 bases to trimming and J lost 0 bases, with 10 bases between them. The CDR3 loop spans 14 amino acids. Germline CDR1 is LNHNV and CDR2 is YYDKDF (reference sequence). CDR3 nucleotides: TGTGCCACCAGCGTCGGGGGTGCTAACTATGGCTACACCTTC. Amino acids: CATSVGGANYGYTF.

The chain recombines TRBV19 with TRBJ2-5; 8 bases are shared with TRBD1. The CDR3 sequence is 15 residues long. Germline V CDR1 and CDR2: LNHDA, SQIVND (reference sequence). V lost 4 bases and J lost 5; bases outside the gene matches: 9. The CDR3 is CASSKTGTGSETQYF. The CDR3 DNA follows: TGTGCCAGTAGTAAAACCGGGACAGGTTCCGAGACCCAGTACTTC.

The chain recombines TRBV2 with TRBJ1-1, with D tentatively TRBD1 (5 bases). The germline V gene has CDR1 SNHLY and CDR2 FYNNEI. CDR3 size: 12 residues. With 3 bases removed from V and 5 bases from J, the gap between germline ends came to 7 bases. The CDR3 loop reads CASSDGTTEAFF. The CDR3 DNA is TGTGCCAGCAGTGATGGGACGACTGAAGCTTTCTTT.

This chain joins TRBV20-1 and TRBJ1-6, with D tentatively TRBD1 (6 bases). CDR1 and CDR2 from the germline V gene are DFQATT and SNEGSKA (reference sequence). CDR3 length: 11 residues. Between the trimmed V and J ends, which lost 1 base and 14 bases, there was a span of 9 bases. The CDR3 protein is CSARGTDSLHF. CDR3 sequence (DNA): TGCAGTGCTAGAGGGACAGACTCCCTCCACTTT.

The rearrangement uses TRBV6-5 and TRBJ1-2; TRBD1 aligns across 9 bases. The germline CDR1 and CDR2 sequences are MNHEY and SVGAGI. With V trimmed by 4 bases and J by 4 bases, 10 bases remained unmatched. The CDR3 is made up of 16 amino acids. This CDR3 is CASSSAGTGIFYGYTF. In DNA, the CDR3 is TGTGCCAGCAGTTCCGCCGGGACAGGGATTTTCTATGGCTACACCTTC.

This clone has only one observation. The rearrangement uses TRBV27 and TRBJ1-2; D gene ambiguous. Per the germline V gene, CDR1 is MNHEY and CDR2 is SMNVEV (reference sequence). Trimming removed 3 bases at V and 0 bases at J, with 8 bases between. This CDR3 region has 14 residues. CDR3 sequence: CASSFGITNYGYTF. The CDR3 coding sequence is TGTGCCAGCAGTTTTGGTATCACTAACTATGGCTACACCTTC.

The CDR3 protein is CASSVGIGGYTF. CDR3 in DNA: TGTGCCAGCAGTGTCGGTATCGGGGGCTACACCTTC. This rearrangement joins TRBV2 to TRBJ1-2; D is unclear. Per germline, CDR1 SNHLY and CDR2 FYNNEI. With 4 bases removed from V and 8 bases from J, the gap between germline ends came to 11 bases. This CDR3 contains 12 residues.

This chain joins TRBV14 and TRBJ2-5, with TRBD1 as a possible D gene (6 bases). The CDR3 has 14 amino acids. From germline, CDR1 is SGHDN and CDR2 FVKESK. V was trimmed by 1 base and J by 1 base, leaving 7 bases between them. The CDR3 nucleotides are TGTGCCAGCAGCCAAGGGACAGTCCAAGAGACCCAGTACTTC. Translating gives CASSQGTVQETQYF.